A selection of T cell receptor beta chains follows, all from one sample in a study of identical twins. TCRdb re-called the 5' RACE reads with MiXCR, one entry per CDR3 protein. Of approximately 600,000 distinct CDR3 sequences listed, less than 9% were seen once; the top ten hold 1.5% to 2%. This same sample was also part of a study on yellow fever vaccine responses in identical twins.

Sequences were obtained from PBMCs. These receptor sequences come from a woman under 30 in good health. Each CDR3 is given with its conserved first and last residue. Each record gives: clone size, D gene, V gene, J gene, CDR3 DNA, CDR3 protein. D genes are given only for firm matches. Expanded clones get a size class; other rows say once, few or many, or leave the size out.

abundance: few
d_gene: TRBD2
v_gene: TRBV3-1
j_gene: TRBJ2-3
CDR3nt: TGTGCCAGCAGCCAAGATGTGGCTAGCGGGACTTCAGATACGCAGTATTTT
CDR3aa: CASSQDVASGTSDTQYF

abundance: few
d_gene: .
v_gene: TRBV9
j_gene: TRBJ2-3
CDR3nt: TGTGCCAGCAGCGTAGGAGACCCCACAGATACGCAGTATTTT
CDR3aa: CASSVGDPTDTQYF

abundance: .
d_gene: .
v_gene: TRBV4-1
j_gene: TRBJ2-1
CDR3nt: TGCGCCAGCAGCCAAAGGGGGACCGGGGCCCGAGAGCAGTTCTTC
CDR3aa: CASSQRGTGAREQFF

abundance: .
d_gene: TRBD2
v_gene: TRBV29-1
j_gene: TRBJ2-1
CDR3nt: TGCAGCGTTGTTCGGATCATTAGCGGGATAAATGAGCAGTTCTTC
CDR3aa: CSVVRIISGINEQFF

abundance: few
d_gene: TRBD2
v_gene: TRBV28
j_gene: TRBJ2-5
CDR3nt: TGTGCCAGCAGTGTGGGGGGGGAGGAGACCCAGTACTTC
CDR3aa: CASSVGGEETQYF

abundance: many
d_gene: TRBD1
v_gene: TRBV25-1
j_gene: TRBJ1-6
CDR3nt: TGTGCCAGCAGCGAGAACAGGGGCCTGGGACCCCTCCACTTT
CDR3aa: CASSENRGLGPLHF

abundance: many
d_gene: .
v_gene: TRBV28
j_gene: TRBJ2-1
CDR3nt: TGTGCCAGCAGTTTATTTACCCCCAGGGATATGAAGTACAATGAGCAGTTCTTC
CDR3aa: CASSLFTPRDMKYNEQFF

abundance: .
d_gene: .
v_gene: TRBV13
j_gene: TRBJ2-5
CDR3nt: TGTGCCAGCAGCTTGCAGAGTCGCGAGACCCAGTACTTC
CDR3aa: CASSLQSRETQYF

abundance: .
d_gene: TRBD1
v_gene: TRBV20-1
j_gene: TRBJ2-5
CDR3nt: TGCAGTGCTAGAGCAGTTCGGTCCAGACAGGGCCTCCAGGAGACCCAGTACTTC
CDR3aa: CSARAVRSRQGLQETQYF

abundance: .
d_gene: .
v_gene: TRBV12-3/TRBV12-4
j_gene: TRBJ2-1
CDR3nt: TGTGCCAGCAGCCCAACAGGCCCACGGGGATACAATGAGCAGTTCTTC
CDR3aa: CASSPTGPRGYNEQFF

abundance: .
d_gene: TRBD1
v_gene: TRBV29-1
j_gene: TRBJ1-2
CDR3nt: TGCAGCGTTCGGGCAGGGGGCAGACCCAATACGGGGTACACCTTC
CDR3aa: CSVRAGGRPNTGYTF

abundance: .
d_gene: .
v_gene: TRBV7-2
j_gene: TRBJ2-2
CDR3nt: TGTGTCACTCTCCGAATATGGACCGGGGAGCTGTTTTTT
CDR3aa: CVTLRIWTGELFF

abundance: many
d_gene: .
v_gene: TRBV9
j_gene: TRBJ1-5
CDR3nt: TGTGCCAGCAGCGCCGGGGCGAATAGCAATCAGCCCCAGCATTTT
CDR3aa: CASSAGANSNQPQHF

abundance: many
d_gene: .
v_gene: TRBV20-1
j_gene: TRBJ2-3
CDR3nt: TGCAGTGCAACACCAAAGGGGAAGCGGGTCACAGATACGCAGTATTTT
CDR3aa: CSATPKGKRVTDTQYF

abundance: .
d_gene: .
v_gene: TRBV5-5
j_gene: TRBJ2-7
CDR3nt: TGTGCCAGCAGCTTGTCGGCGTGGACCTACGAGCAGTACTTC
CDR3aa: CASSLSAWTYEQYF

abundance: .
d_gene: .
v_gene: TRBV6-1
j_gene: TRBJ1-2
CDR3nt: TGTGCCAGCAGTGAACGAGGCAGAAGGCACTATGGCTACACCTTC
CDR3aa: CASSERGRRHYGYTF

abundance: .
d_gene: .
v_gene: TRBV19
j_gene: TRBJ2-1
CDR3nt: TGTGCCAGTAGCCCCAGAACCGGCCAGGGAAGGAATGAGCAGTTCTTC
CDR3aa: CASSPRTGQGRNEQFF

abundance: many
d_gene: .
v_gene: TRBV12-3/TRBV12-4
j_gene: TRBJ1-5
CDR3nt: TGTGCCAGCAGTTTAGCGCTGGGCAATCAGCCCCAGCATTTT
CDR3aa: CASSLALGNQPQHF

abundance: many
d_gene: TRBD2
v_gene: TRBV3-1
j_gene: TRBJ2-1
CDR3nt: TGTGCCAGCCGAAAGCGGGAAGCAAACAATGAGCAGTTCTTC
CDR3aa: CASRKREANNEQFF

abundance: .
d_gene: TRBD2
v_gene: TRBV6-5
j_gene: TRBJ2-1
CDR3nt: TGTGCCAGCAGTTACCGGGCGGGGGGGGATGAGCAGTTCTTC
CDR3aa: CASSYRAGGDEQFF

abundance: .
d_gene: TRBD1
v_gene: TRBV11-2
j_gene: TRBJ1-1
CDR3nt: TGTGCCAGCAGTTTTGGACGGACAGGGGGAAGAATGAACACTGAAGCTTTCTTT
CDR3aa: CASSFGRTGGRMNTEAFF

abundance: few
d_gene: .
v_gene: TRBV25-1
j_gene: TRBJ2-1
CDR3nt: TGTGCCAGCAGTGATCCCGACGTGTTTTACAATGAGCAGTTCTTC
CDR3aa: CASSDPDVFYNEQFF

abundance: once
d_gene: TRBD1
v_gene: TRBV30
j_gene: TRBJ2-1
CDR3nt: TGTGCCTGGGGGGAAAGGGACAGGTACAATGAGCAGTTCTTC
CDR3aa: CAWGERDRYNEQFF

abundance: .
d_gene: .
v_gene: TRBV9
j_gene: TRBJ1-1
CDR3nt: TGTGCCAGCAGCGTAGCCGCAGGGTTTGCTGAAGCTTTCTTT
CDR3aa: CASSVAAGFAEAFF

abundance: .
d_gene: .
v_gene: TRBV10-3
j_gene: TRBJ1-3
CDR3nt: TGTGCCATCAGTACCGGACAGAGCTCTGGAAACGCCATATATTTT
CDR3aa: CAISTGQSSGNAIYF

abundance: few
d_gene: .
v_gene: TRBV4-1
j_gene: TRBJ2-7
CDR3nt: TGCGCCAGCAGCCAGGAGAAGGACACTACCTACGAGCAGTACTTC
CDR3aa: CASSQEKDTTYEQYF

abundance: many
d_gene: TRBD2
v_gene: TRBV20-1
j_gene: TRBJ2-1
CDR3nt: TGCAGTGCTAACCCCTCTAGCGGGGCCCTCCCCCGTAATGAGCAGTTCTTC
CDR3aa: CSANPSSGALPRNEQFF

abundance: .
d_gene: .
v_gene: TRBV12-3/TRBV12-4
j_gene: TRBJ2-5
CDR3nt: TGTGCCAGCAGTTTCGTGGAGGGCCGAGAGACCCAGTACTTC
CDR3aa: CASSFVEGRETQYF

abundance: few
d_gene: .
v_gene: TRBV12-3/TRBV12-4
j_gene: TRBJ1-2
CDR3nt: TGTGCCAGCAGCTCACCCCCCGACTATGGCTACACCTTC
CDR3aa: CASSSPPDYGYTF

abundance: few
d_gene: .
v_gene: TRBV7-9
j_gene: TRBJ1-6
CDR3nt: TGTGCCAGCAGCTTAATGACCGATAATTCACCCCTCCACTTT
CDR3aa: CASSLMTDNSPLHF

abundance: many
d_gene: .
v_gene: TRBV4-1
j_gene: TRBJ1-5
CDR3nt: TGCGCCAGCAGCCAAGATGGGGGACTTCTTAGCAATCAGCCCCAGCATTTT
CDR3aa: CASSQDGGLLSNQPQHF

abundance: many
d_gene: .
v_gene: TRBV20-1
j_gene: TRBJ2-5
CDR3nt: TGCAGTGTCGGGGGTAATGGTCGAGAGACCCAGTACTTC
CDR3aa: CSVGGNGRETQYF

abundance: few
d_gene: TRBD2
v_gene: TRBV12-3/TRBV12-4
j_gene: TRBJ2-5
CDR3nt: TGTGCCAGCAGTTGGGCAGCGGGGCCCCAAGAGACCCAGTACTTC
CDR3aa: CASSWAAGPQETQYF

abundance: many
d_gene: TRBD1
v_gene: TRBV2
j_gene: TRBJ2-2
CDR3nt: TGTGCCAGCAGTTCGGGACAGGTGTCCCCCGGGGAGCTGTTTTTT
CDR3aa: CASSSGQVSPGELFF

abundance: .
d_gene: TRBD2
v_gene: TRBV15
j_gene: TRBJ2-3
CDR3nt: TGTGCCACCAGTAGATTCGGGACTACCACAGATACGCAGTATTTT
CDR3aa: CATSRFGTTTDTQYF

abundance: few
d_gene: .
v_gene: TRBV21-1
j_gene: TRBJ2-7
CDR3nt: TGTGCCAGCAGCACAACCCGACTAGCGGAGTCCCCCTACGAGCAGTACTTC
CDR3aa: CASSTTRLAESPYEQYF

abundance: few
d_gene: TRBD1
v_gene: TRBV18
j_gene: TRBJ2-1
CDR3nt: TGTGCCAGCTCACCGGGACAGACAAACAATGAGCAGTTCTTC
CDR3aa: CASSPGQTNNEQFF

abundance: many
d_gene: .
v_gene: TRBV20-1
j_gene: TRBJ1-5
CDR3nt: TGCAGTGCTTCAACAGGGTATAGCAATCAGCCCCAGCATTTT
CDR3aa: CSASTGYSNQPQHF

abundance: many
d_gene: .
v_gene: TRBV6-5
j_gene: TRBJ2-2
CDR3nt: TGTGCCAGCAGTTACTCCCCAGGCCGTAACACCGGGGAGCTGTTTTTT
CDR3aa: CASSYSPGRNTGELFF

abundance: few
d_gene: .
v_gene: TRBV7-2
j_gene: TRBJ1-1
CDR3nt: TGTGCCAGCAGCTCCGGACCAGCTATAGGTGTAGCTTTCTTT
CDR3aa: CASSSGPAIGVAFF

abundance: .
d_gene: .
v_gene: TRBV2
j_gene: TRBJ2-3
CDR3nt: TGTGCCAGCAGTCGGGCCCCGGTGGATACGCAGTATTTT
CDR3aa: CASSRAPVDTQYF

abundance: .
d_gene: .
v_gene: TRBV10-2
j_gene: TRBJ2-7
CDR3nt: TGCGCCAGCAGTGAGTTTATGCGGGAAGGCTACGAGCAGTACTTC
CDR3aa: CASSEFMREGYEQYF

abundance: many
d_gene: .
v_gene: TRBV29-1
j_gene: TRBJ2-7
CDR3nt: TGCAGCGTTGTGTTCAGCTACTCCTACGAGCAGTACTTC
CDR3aa: CSVVFSYSYEQYF

abundance: .
d_gene: TRBD1
v_gene: TRBV12-3/TRBV12-4
j_gene: TRBJ2-5
CDR3nt: TGTGCCAGCAGTTTAGCACCCCAGGGGGTAGAGACCCAGTACTTC
CDR3aa: CASSLAPQGVETQYF

abundance: few
d_gene: TRBD1
v_gene: TRBV7-9
j_gene: TRBJ1-1
CDR3nt: TGTGCCAGCAGCTTTGGACAGGCCGTTGAAGCTTTCTTT
CDR3aa: CASSFGQAVEAFF

abundance: .
d_gene: TRBD2
v_gene: TRBV20-1
j_gene: TRBJ2-3
CDR3nt: TGCAGTGCTAAAGGGACTAGCGAGAAAGGAGGACCTGCAGATACGCAGTATTTT
CDR3aa: CSAKGTSEKGGPADTQYF

abundance: few
d_gene: .
v_gene: TRBV3-1
j_gene: TRBJ1-1
CDR3nt: TGTGCCAGCAGCCAATATAACACTGAAGCTTTCTTT
CDR3aa: CASSQYNTEAFF

abundance: many
d_gene: .
v_gene: TRBV5-1
j_gene: TRBJ2-5
CDR3nt: TGCGCCAGCAGCTTGGCCTTTGACCGGGAGACCCAGTACTTC
CDR3aa: CASSLAFDRETQYF

abundance: .
d_gene: .
v_gene: TRBV7-9
j_gene: TRBJ2-5
CDR3nt: TGTGCCAGCAGCTTACTCCAGGGGTACCAAGAGACCCAGTACTTC
CDR3aa: CASSLLQGYQETQYF

abundance: many
d_gene: .
v_gene: TRBV5-1
j_gene: TRBJ1-6
CDR3nt: TGCGCCAGCAGCTTGGAGCCCCGGGACTCCCGTTCACCCCTCCACTTT
CDR3aa: CASSLEPRDSRSPLHF

abundance: few
d_gene: .
v_gene: TRBV13
j_gene: TRBJ2-1
CDR3nt: TGTGCCAGCAGCGACCAGTCAGGGTACAATGAGCAGTTCTTC
CDR3aa: CASSDQSGYNEQFF

abundance: many
d_gene: TRBD2
v_gene: TRBV5-1
j_gene: TRBJ2-1
CDR3nt: TGCGCCAGCAGTTCCCAGCGGGAGGCCGGTAGTGAGCAGTTCTTC
CDR3aa: CASSSQREAGSEQFF

abundance: .
d_gene: TRBD1
v_gene: TRBV18
j_gene: TRBJ1-1
CDR3nt: TGTGCCAGCTCACCCACGACAGGGAGGGCGAACACTGAAGCTTTCTTT
CDR3aa: CASSPTTGRANTEAFF

abundance: .
d_gene: TRBD1
v_gene: TRBV3-1
j_gene: TRBJ1-2
CDR3nt: TGTGCCAGCAGCGACGGGACAGGTAGCGACTATGGCTACACCTTC
CDR3aa: CASSDGTGSDYGYTF